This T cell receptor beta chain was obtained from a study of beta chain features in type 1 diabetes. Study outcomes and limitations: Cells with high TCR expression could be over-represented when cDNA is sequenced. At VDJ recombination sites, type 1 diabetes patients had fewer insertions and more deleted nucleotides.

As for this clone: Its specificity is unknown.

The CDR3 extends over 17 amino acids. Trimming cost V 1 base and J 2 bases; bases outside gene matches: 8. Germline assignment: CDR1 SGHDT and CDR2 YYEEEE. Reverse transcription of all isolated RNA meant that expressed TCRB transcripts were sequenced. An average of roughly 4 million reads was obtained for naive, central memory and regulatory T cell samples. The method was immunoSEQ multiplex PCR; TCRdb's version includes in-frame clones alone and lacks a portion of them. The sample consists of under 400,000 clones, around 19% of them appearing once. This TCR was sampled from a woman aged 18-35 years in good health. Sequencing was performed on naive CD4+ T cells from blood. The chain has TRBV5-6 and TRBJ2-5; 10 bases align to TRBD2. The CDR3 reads CASSLSGGGLAQETQYF. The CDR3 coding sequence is TGTGCCAGCAGCTTGAGCGGGGGGGGCTTAGCTCAAGAGACCCAGTACTTC.